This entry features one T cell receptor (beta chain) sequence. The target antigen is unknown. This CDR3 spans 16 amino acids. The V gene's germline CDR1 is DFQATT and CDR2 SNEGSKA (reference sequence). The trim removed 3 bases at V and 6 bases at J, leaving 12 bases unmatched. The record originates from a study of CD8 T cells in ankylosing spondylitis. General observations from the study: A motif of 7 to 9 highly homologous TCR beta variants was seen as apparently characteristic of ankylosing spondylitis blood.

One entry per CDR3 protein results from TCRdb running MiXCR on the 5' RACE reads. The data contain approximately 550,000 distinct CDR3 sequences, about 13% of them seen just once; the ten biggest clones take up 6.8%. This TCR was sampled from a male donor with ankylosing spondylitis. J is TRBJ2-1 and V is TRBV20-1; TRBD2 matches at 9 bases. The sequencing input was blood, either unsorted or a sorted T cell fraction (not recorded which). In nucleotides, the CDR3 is TGCAGTGCTAGTCGGGTTGGGCTAGCGGGGTTCAATGAGCAGTTCTTC. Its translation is CSASRVGLAGFNEQFF.